The present T cell receptor beta chain was sequenced within a study of T cells in Graves' hyperthyroidism and ophthalmopathy. The TCR beta CDR3 regions underwent amplification using RNA transcripts as the source. The HTBI primer set drove a first-round RT-PCR of the TCR CDR3. TCRdb fed the multiplex PCR reads into MiXCR, producing one record per CDR3 protein. The sample shows some 500,000 distinct CDR3 sequences, approximately 25% of them seen only once. Looked up from germline, CDR1 is MGHRA and CDR2 is YSYEKL. The CDR3 is 16 residues long. V gave up 3 bases and J gave up 5 bases, with 19 bases separating them.

Material: blood. The source of this sequence is a woman aged 25 to 39 with Graves' ophthalmopathy. This sequence joins TRBV4-1 and TRBJ1-2; D is unresolved. This CDR3 is CASSQAQGRRDYGYTF. The CDR3 bases are TGCGCCAGCAGCCAGGCACAAGGGCGGAGGGATTATGGCTACACCTTC.